One sample yielded the 29 T cell receptor beta chains listed below, sequenced in a study of blood T cells in healthy people across ages. A sample-barcoded 5' primer and a J-beta primer mix were used in a second PCR of about 7 to 12 cycles. TCRdb analysed the 5' RACE reads with MiXCR anew, one entry per CDR3 protein. The data hold hundreds of thousands of distinct CDR3 sequences, with 25% to 30% observed a single time. What was sequenced was blood. The receptors originated from an elderly woman in good health.

Only a few counts were recorded for this clonotype. The gene calls are TRBV5-5 and TRBJ2-7; 7 nucleotides agree with TRBD1. The ends lost 0 bases at V and 7 bases at J; junction bases unmatched: 4. Germline CDR1 reads SGHKS; CDR2 reads YYEKEE (reference sequence). There are 13 residues in the CDR3. As DNA, the CDR3 is TGTGCCAGCAGCTTGGCCTGGGACAGAGAGCAGTACTTC. Its translation is CASSLAWDREQYF.

In this sample, this clonotype turned up many times. CDR3 in DNA: TGTGCCAGCAGCGTAGCTCGGGGCTATGGCTACACCTTC. Its protein is CASSVARGYGYTF. The genes are TRBV9 and TRBJ1-2; D unresolved. The germline V and J ends were trimmed by 0 bases and 4 bases, with 7 bases remaining between them. Germline V gene data show CDR1 as SGDLS and CDR2 as YYNGEE. The CDR3 runs to 13 residues. The full variable domain, completed using reference TRBV9 and TRBJ1-2, is DSGVTQTPKHLITATGQRVTLRCSPRSGDLSVYWYQQSLDQGLQFLIQYYNGEERAKGNILERFSAQQFPDLHSELNLSSLELGDSALYFCASSVARGYGYTFGSGTRLTVV.

This clonotype showed up many times. The chain combines TRBV7-9 with TRBJ1-2; D is undetermined. Germline loops: CDR1 SEHNR, CDR2 FQNEAQ (reference sequence). V was clipped by 0 bases and J by 4 bases, with 15 bases between them. The CDR3 runs 16 residues. CDR3 bases: TGTGCCAGCAGCTTAGCCTCGGGAGGGCCACTCTATGGCTACACCTTC. Protein product: CASSLASGGPLYGYTF.

J is TRBJ2-2 and V is TRBV4-3, with 10 bases identical to TRBD1. Per the germline V gene, CDR1 is LGHNA and CDR2 is YSLEER. The CDR3 runs 18 residues. The trim removed 2 bases at V and 0 bases at J, leaving 6 bases unmatched. CDR3 protein: CASSQPGQGIANTGELFF. The CDR3, as DNA: TGCGCCAGCAGCCAACCGGGACAGGGGATCGCGAACACCGGGGAGCTGTTTTTT.

This clonotype came up many times. The V and J genes are TRBV6-6 and TRBJ2-1; TRBD1 aligns across 9 bases. The CDR3 is 18 residues long. Germline trimming cut 3 bases from V and 4 bases from J; bases unmatched to any gene: 13. Germline V CDR1 and CDR2: MNHNY, SVGAGI (reference sequence). CDR3 amino acids: CASSYYLTTGGTYNEQFF. DNA for the CDR3: TGTGCCAGCAGTTATTACCTTACGACAGGGGGAACATACAATGAGCAGTTCTTC.

This clonotype was seen repeatedly, ten times or more. This chain uses TRBV12-3 or TRBV12-4 with TRBJ2-5; D remains unclear. This CDR3 has 11 amino acids. Trimming removed 5 bases from V and 5 bases from J, with 6 bases in between. The CDR3 spells CASSKTETQYF. The CDR3 DNA follows: TGTGCCAGCAGTAAAACGGAGACCCAGTACTTC.

In DNA form, the CDR3 reads TGTGCCAGCAGCTCACCTCGGGTCAATGAGCAGTTCTTC. Residues: CASSSPRVNEQFF. J is TRBJ2-1 and V is TRBV7-9; the D is unclear. The germline V gene encodes CDR1 SEHNR and CDR2 FQNEAQ (reference sequence). V lost 4 bases to trimming and J lost 6 bases, with 10 bases between them. CDR3 size: 13 residues.

There are a few counts of this clonotype. The chain recombines TRBV5-6 with TRBJ2-5; a weak D match, TRBD2 (7 bases). Germline assignment: CDR1 SGHDT and CDR2 YYEEEE. The CDR3 is 15 amino acids. Trimming stripped 4 bases from V and 0 bases from J, with 13 bases between. DNA for the CDR3: TGTGCCAGCAGCAAGAGGGGGGGTAACCAAGAGACCCAGTACTTC. It yields the protein CASSKRGGNQETQYF.

This clonotype was found a few times. The chain recombines TRBV28 with TRBJ1-2, with 7 bases fitting TRBD1. CDR1 is MDHEN, CDR2 SYDVKM, per germline. The CDR3 loop spans 16 amino acids. The ends lost 5 bases at V and 1 base at J; junction bases unmatched: 10. The CDR3, as DNA: TGTGCCAGCAGTGCCTGGAGGGACAGTGTTAACTATGGCTACACCTTC. This translates into CASSAWRDSVNYGYTF.

This clonotype was detected only once. V gene TRBV6-2 or TRBV6-3 combines with J gene TRBJ2-3; either TRBD1 or TRBD2 may supply D (5 bases each). Trimming removed 6 bases at V and 7 bases at J, with 20 bases between. This CDR3 region has 15 residues. The germline CDR1 and CDR2 sequences are MNHEY and SVGEGT. CDR3 in amino acids: CASRPRGARTNTQYF. The CDR3 DNA is TGTGCCAGCAGACCCCGAGGGGCAAGAACAAATACGCAGTATTTT.

This clonotype was observed many times. The chain combines TRBV7-2 with TRBJ2-3, with D perhaps TRBD1 (5 bases). The CDR3 covers 13 residues. CDR1 is SGHTA, CDR2 FQGNSA, per germline. Trimming removed 6 bases from V and 5 bases from J, with 12 bases in between. The CDR3 here is CASRPGWGDTQYF. CDR3 nucleotide sequence: TGTGCCAGCAGACCAGGGTGGGGAGATACGCAGTATTTT.

In this sample, this clonotype turned up many times. The J gene is TRBJ2-1, the V gene TRBV6-6; the match to TRBD2 covers 8 bases. V shed 6 bases and J 6 bases; nucleotides not matched to a gene: 10. CDR1 MNHNY and CDR2 SVGAGI come from the germline V gene (reference sequence). The CDR3 runs 15 residues. The CDR3 loop is CASSRLGGAGNEQFF. The CDR3 DNA follows: TGTGCCAGCAGCCGCCTCGGGGGGGCCGGCAATGAGCAGTTCTTC.

Comments on this clonotype: Given a much more abundant clone one base away, this may be a read error. The gene calls are TRBV20-1 and TRBJ2-7; a possible D gene is TRBD1 (6 bases). V shed 2 bases and J shed 7 bases, with 9 bases lying between them. This CDR3 is 11 amino acids long. Per the germline V gene, CDR1 is DFQATT and CDR2 is SNEGSKA (reference sequence). CDR3 sequence: CSARWDNEQYF. The CDR3 DNA reads TGCAGTGCTAGATGGGACAATGAGCAGTACTTC.

In the case of this clonotype: This is likely a read error, given that the CDR3 carries no conserved phenylalanine or tryptophan at its end. This chain links TRBV4-3 with TRBJ2-5, with 8 bases aligning to TRBD2. V lost 2 bases to trimming and J lost 5 bases; unmatched junction nucleotides: 7. The germline CDR1 and CDR2 sequences are LGHNA and YSLEER. This CDR3 is 15 amino acids long. CDR3: CASSQSGGPGETQYV. CDR3 bases: TGCGCCAGCAGCCAAAGCGGGGGCCCTGGGGAGACCCAGTACGTT.

This clonotype was picked up a small number of times. This chain connects TRBV7-2 to TRBJ2-7, with 10 bases aligning to TRBD2. This CDR3 region has 15 residues. V lost 4 bases, J lost 3 bases, and 6 bases stayed unmatched. Germline CDR1 SGHTA, CDR2 FQGNSA. CDR3 DNA sequence: TGTGCCAGCAGCTCTAGCGGGGGACTTAACTACGAGCAGTACTTC. This translates into CASSSSGGLNYEQYF.

There are a few counts of this clonotype. A clone one base away is much larger, so this may be a read error. V is TRBV12-3 or TRBV12-4 and J is TRBJ2-1; D gene ambiguous. The closer fit of TRBJ2-7 to the DNA end suggests the J call may be wrong. The CDR3 sequence is 13 residues long. CDR3 nucleotide sequence: TGTGCCAGCAGTTTAATAACGTACAATGAGCAGTACTTC. Protein product: CASSLITYNEQYF.

The chain joins TRBV10-2 to TRBJ1-5; D is uncertain. The CDR3 has 13 residues. Germline values: CDR1 WSHSY, CDR2 SAAADI. V lost 7 bases to trimming and J lost 6 bases, with 13 bases between them. DNA of the CDR3: TGCGCCAGCACCAGCCGGGGAGGTCAGCCCCAGCATTTT. It codes for CASTSRGGQPQHF.

A few counts support this clonotype. The CDR3 sequence: CASHARYSNQPQHF. In DNA, the CDR3 is TGTGCCAGCCACGCCCGGTATAGCAATCAGCCCCAGCATTTT. The rearrangement joins TRBV27 to TRBJ1-5, with unresolved D. V was clipped by 8 bases and J by 0 bases, with 11 bases between them. The CDR3 has 14 residues. CDR1 MNHEY and CDR2 SMNVEV come from the germline V gene (reference sequence).

This clonotype showed up just a few times. The chain links TRBV6-2 or TRBV6-3 to TRBJ2-1; weak D call: TRBD2 (7 bases). This CDR3 contains 15 residues. V was shortened by 4 bases and J by 6 bases, with 16 bases between the two germline ends. Germline CDR1 MNHEY, CDR2 SVGEGT. For the CDR3, the DNA is TGTGCCAGCAGTTGGTTTGGGGGGGGCCCCAATGAGCAGTTCTTC. It is translated as CASSWFGGGPNEQFF.

V and J are TRBV7-9 and TRBJ1-1; D is uncertain. The ends were cut back, 5 bases at V and 0 bases at J, with 13 bases in the middle. This CDR3 has 15 amino acids. Per germline, CDR1 SEHNR and CDR2 FQNEAQ (reference sequence). CDR3: CASSPRVLMNTEAFF. CDR3 sequence (DNA): TGTGCCAGCAGCCCCCGGGTGCTCATGAACACTGAAGCTTTCTTT. The whole variable domain, remainder taken from reference TRBV7-9 and TRBJ1-1, is DTGVSQNPRHKITKRGQNVTFRCDPISEHNRLYWYRQTLGQGPEFLTYFQNEAQLEKSRLLSDRFSAERPKGSFSTLEIQRTEQGDSAMYLCASSPRVLMNTEAFFGQGTRLTVV.

This clonotype occurred many times. V gene TRBV7-2 combines with J gene TRBJ2-3; the D is unclear. V lost 3 bases and J lost 6, with 13 bases in between. CDR3 length: 14 residues. Germline-derived CDR1 and CDR2 are SGHTA and FQGNSA. CDR3 loop: CASSFSPGRDTQYF. CDR3 bases: TGTGCCAGCAGCTTTTCACCGGGCCGGGATACGCAGTATTTT.

This clonotype was counted ten times or more. The rearrangement joins TRBV12-3 or TRBV12-4 to TRBJ2-7; 10 nucleotides align to TRBD1. This CDR3 comprises 15 residues. J lost 4 bases, V lost 6 bases, and 9 bases had no gene match. The CDR3 nucleotides read TGTGCCAGCAGCCCCGACAGGGGGCAAAGGTACGAGCAGTACTTC. Amino acids: CASSPDRGQRYEQYF.

The chain recombines TRBV3-1 with TRBJ2-1, with D maybe TRBD1 (6 bases). V was cut by 7 bases and J by 6 bases, with 16 bases left in between. CDR3 size: 14 residues. The germline gives CDR1 LGHDT, CDR2 YNNKEL (reference sequence). The CDR3 sequence is CASTIREGGNEQFF. CDR3 nucleotide sequence: TGTGCCAGCACAATTAGGGAAGGGGGCAATGAGCAGTTCTTC.

The table lists this clonotype with many counts. V and J are TRBV20-1 and TRBJ2-1, with D perhaps being TRBD1 or TRBD2 (7 bases each). Germline assignment: CDR1 DFQATT and CDR2 SNEGSKA (reference sequence). With 6 bases removed from V and 2 bases from J, the gap between germline ends came to 17 bases. The CDR3 is 15 amino acids. The CDR3 sequence: CSAPQGLAAYNEQFF. The CDR3 region has the DNA TGCAGTGCCCCACAGGGGCTAGCGGCCTACAATGAGCAGTTCTTC.

This clonotype has only a few counts. The chain combines TRBV7-9 with TRBJ2-7; D is perhaps TRBD1 (5 bases). The CDR3 has 13 residues. Germline CDR1 and CDR2: SEHNR and FQNEAQ (reference sequence). V was cut by 0 bases and J by 7 bases, with 10 bases left in between. The CDR3: CASSLAGADEQYF. The CDR3 DNA reads as TGTGCCAGCAGCTTAGCTGGGGCAGATGAGCAGTACTTC.

The chain combines TRBV28 with TRBJ1-2, with D possibly matching TRBD1 (6 bases). CDR3 size: 17 residues. V was clipped by 6 bases and J by 6 bases, with 26 bases between them. The germline gives CDR1 MDHEN, CDR2 SYDVKM. The CDR3 sequence is CASSLPFTGLVGDGYTF. The CDR3 DNA reads TGTGCCAGCAGCCTACCTTTCACAGGGTTAGTGGGAGATGGCTACACCTTC.

There are a few counts of this clonotype. This could be a read error, since a much larger clone is one nucleotide away. This chain's CDR3 is CASSYRTSQRDTQYF. Here the CDR3 DNA reads TGTGCCAGCAGCTACCGGACTTCTCAAAGGGATACGCAGTATTTT. This chain connects TRBV7-2 to TRBJ2-3; D is perhaps TRBD2 (5 bases). CDR1 and CDR2 (germline): SGHTA, FQGNSA. The V and J ends lost 4 bases and 6 bases respectively, with 17 bases between them. The length of the CDR3 is 15 residues. The entire variable domain, with the rest obtained from reference TRBV7-2 and TRBJ2-3, is as follows: GAGVSQSPSNKVTEKGKDVELRCDPISGHTALYWYRQSLGQGLEFLIYFQGNSAPDKSGLPSDRFSAERTGGSVSTLTIQRTQQEDSAVYLCASSYRTSQRDTQYFGPGTRLTVL.

This clonotype was counted many times. The chain links TRBV18 to TRBJ2-1, with 7 bases fitting TRBD1. The V gene end was trimmed by 5 bases and the J gene end by 1 base; junction bases not matched to a gene: 5. This CDR3 spans 15 amino acids. Germline CDR1 is KGHSH and CDR2 is LQKENI. CDR3 DNA: TGTGCCAGCTCAAACCGGGACAGATCCTACAATGAGCAGTTCTTC. Amino acid sequence: CASSNRDRSYNEQFF.

A note on this clonotype: One base away lies a much larger clone, so this may be a sequencing read error. The gene calls are TRBV14 and TRBJ2-7; D perhaps matches TRBD1 (5 bases). This CDR3 has 11 residues. Germline V gives CDR1 SGHDN, CDR2 FVKESK. Deletions cut 1 base from V and 9 bases from J, with 7 bases between. The CDR3 DNA follows: TGTGCCAGCAGCCAAGCCAGGGCGCAGTACTTC. Residues: CASSQARAQYF.